The source of this T cell receptor beta chain is a study of T-cell memory formation after mild COVID-19. About the research overall: The TCR clusters were mostly specific to one donor.

This CDR3 is built from 12 residues. Germline V gene data show CDR1 as MNHNY and CDR2 as SVGAGI (reference sequence). V was clipped by 5 bases and J by 7 bases, with 11 bases between them. 5'RACE with constant-segment primers built TCRalpha and TCRbeta cDNA libraries with UMIs. A single record per CDR3 protein comes from TCRdb applying MiXCR to the 5' RACE reads. The sample consists of 300,000 to 350,000 distinct CDR3 sequences, roughly an eighth of them appearing once. The J gene is TRBJ2-5, the V gene TRBV6-6; no reliable D call. This TCR was sampled from a man aged 18 to 30 who had mild COVID-19 (a few samples of this study predate the infection). Cell type and time point are not known. Sequenced input: PBMCs or a T cell subset sorted from them (not recorded which). In DNA, the CDR3 is TGTGCCAGCAGTGCCGAAATCGGGACCCAGTACTTC. Its protein is CASSAEIGTQYF.